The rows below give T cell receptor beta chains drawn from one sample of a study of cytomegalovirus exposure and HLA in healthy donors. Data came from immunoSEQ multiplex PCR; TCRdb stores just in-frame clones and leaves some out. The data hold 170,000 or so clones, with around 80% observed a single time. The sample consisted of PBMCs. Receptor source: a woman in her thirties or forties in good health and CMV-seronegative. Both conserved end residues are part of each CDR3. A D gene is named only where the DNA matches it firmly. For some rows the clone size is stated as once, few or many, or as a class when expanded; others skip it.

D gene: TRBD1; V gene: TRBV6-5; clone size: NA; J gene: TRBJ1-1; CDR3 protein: CASSTTGGVTEAFF; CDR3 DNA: TGTGCCAGCAGTACGACAGGGGGAGTCACTGAAGCTTTCTTT
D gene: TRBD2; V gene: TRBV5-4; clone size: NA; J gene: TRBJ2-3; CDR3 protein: CASSLHSAGGLYF; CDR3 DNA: TGTGCCAGCAGCTTGCATTCAGCGGGGGGCCTCTATTTT
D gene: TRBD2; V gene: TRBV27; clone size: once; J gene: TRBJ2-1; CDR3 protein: CASSPVRGQRLAGAYNEQFF; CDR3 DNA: TGTGCCAGCAGCCCTGTTAGGGGACAGAGACTAGCGGGGGCCTACAATGAGCAGTTCTTC
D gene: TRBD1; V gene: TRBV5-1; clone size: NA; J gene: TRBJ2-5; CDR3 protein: CASSLGQGIHRETQYF; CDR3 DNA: TGCGCCAGCAGCTTAGGACAGGGTATTCATAGGGAGACCCAGTACTTC
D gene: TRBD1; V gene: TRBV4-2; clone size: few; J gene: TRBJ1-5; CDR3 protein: CASSRQGILSNQPQHF; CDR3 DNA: TGTGCCAGCAGCCGACAGGGAATTTTGAGCAATCAGCCCCAGCATTTT
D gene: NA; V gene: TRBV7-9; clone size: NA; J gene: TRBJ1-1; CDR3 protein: CASSLRPPGLNTEAFF; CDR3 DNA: TGTGCCAGCAGCTTAAGGCCCCCGGGTTTGAACACTGAAGCTTTCTTT
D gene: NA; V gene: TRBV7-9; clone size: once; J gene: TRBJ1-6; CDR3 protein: CASSRSPQDSSNSPLHF; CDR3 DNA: TGTGCCAGCAGCCGATCTCCGCAGGACTCCTCTAATTCACCCCTCCACTTT
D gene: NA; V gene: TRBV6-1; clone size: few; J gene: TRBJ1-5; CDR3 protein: CASSEALSNQPQHF; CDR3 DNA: TGTGCCAGCAGTGAAGCGCTAAGCAATCAGCCCCAGCATTTT
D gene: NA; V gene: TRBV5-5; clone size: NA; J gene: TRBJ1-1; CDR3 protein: CASSFPWTVNTEAFF; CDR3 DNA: TGTGCCAGCAGCTTCCCCTGGACAGTGAACACTGAAGCTTTCTTT
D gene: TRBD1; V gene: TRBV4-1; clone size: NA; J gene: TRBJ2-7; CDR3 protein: CASSQAGQGDHEQYF; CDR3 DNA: TGCGCCAGCAGCCAAGCGGGACAGGGGGACCACGAGCAGTACTTC
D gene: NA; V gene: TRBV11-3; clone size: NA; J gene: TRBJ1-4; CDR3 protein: CASSLIGRGTNEKLFF; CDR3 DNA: TGTGCCAGCAGCTTAATCGGCCGGGGAACTAATGAAAAACTGTTTTTT
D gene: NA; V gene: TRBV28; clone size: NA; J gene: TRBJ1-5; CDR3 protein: CASSVTGVSQPQHF; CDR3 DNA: TGTGCCAGCAGTGTCACGGGGGTCAGTCAGCCCCAGCATTTT
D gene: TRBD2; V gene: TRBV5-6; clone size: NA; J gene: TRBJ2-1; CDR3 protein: CASSSLLAGLTYNEQFF; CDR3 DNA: TGTGCCAGCAGCTCTCTACTAGCGGGTCTAACCTACAATGAGCAGTTCTTC
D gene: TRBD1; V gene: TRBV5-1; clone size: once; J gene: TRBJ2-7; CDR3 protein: CASSLGGQFEQYF; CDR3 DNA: TGCGCCAGCAGCTTGGGGGGACAGTTCGAGCAGTACTTC
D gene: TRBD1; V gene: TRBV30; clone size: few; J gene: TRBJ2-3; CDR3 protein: CAWDRGTDTQYF; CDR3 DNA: TGTGCCTGGGACAGGGGCACAGATACGCAGTATTTT
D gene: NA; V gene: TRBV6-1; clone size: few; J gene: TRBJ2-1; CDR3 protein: CASCFEPLSCDEQFF; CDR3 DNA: TGTGCCAGTTGTTTCGAACCTCTAAGTTGCGATGAGCAGTTCTTC
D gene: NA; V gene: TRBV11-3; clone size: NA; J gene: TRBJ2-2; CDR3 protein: CASSWGPLNTGELFF; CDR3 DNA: TGTGCCAGCAGCTGGGGGCCACTTAACACCGGGGAGCTGTTTTTT
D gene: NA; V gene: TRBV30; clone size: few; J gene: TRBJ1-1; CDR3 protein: CAWTNVVNTEAFF; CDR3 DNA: TGTGCCTGGACAAACGTAGTTAACACTGAAGCTTTCTTT
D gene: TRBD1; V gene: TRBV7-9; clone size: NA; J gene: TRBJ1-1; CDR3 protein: CASSLGDRGNTEAFF; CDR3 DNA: TGTGCCAGCAGCTTAGGCGACAGGGGGAACACTGAAGCTTTCTTT
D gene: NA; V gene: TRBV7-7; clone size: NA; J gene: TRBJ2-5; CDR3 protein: CASSLNGQGKETQYF; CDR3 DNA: TGTGCTAGCAGCTTAAATGGTCAGGGGAAAGAGACCCAGTACTTC
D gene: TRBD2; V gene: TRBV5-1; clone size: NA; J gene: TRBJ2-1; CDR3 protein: CASSLGGLAGGNEQFF; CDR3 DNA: TGCGCCAGCAGCTTGGGGGGACTAGCGGGAGGTAATGAGCAGTTCTTC
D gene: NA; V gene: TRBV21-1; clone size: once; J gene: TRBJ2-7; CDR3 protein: CASDSGRHEQYF; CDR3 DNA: TGTGCCAGCGACAGCGGGAGACACGAGCAGTACTTC
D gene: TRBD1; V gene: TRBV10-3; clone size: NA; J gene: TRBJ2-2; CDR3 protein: CAIMGQGDGLNTGELFF; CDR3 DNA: TGTGCCATCATGGGACAGGGGGATGGTTTGAACACCGGGGAGCTGTTTTTT
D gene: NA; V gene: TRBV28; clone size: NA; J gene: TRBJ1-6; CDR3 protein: CASSDWSAGSSPLHF; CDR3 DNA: TGTGCCAGCAGCGACTGGAGTGCCGGGAGTTCACCCCTCCACTTT
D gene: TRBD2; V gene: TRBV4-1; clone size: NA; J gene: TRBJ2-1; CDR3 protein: CASSQGTSGPQFF; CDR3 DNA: TGCGCCAGCAGCCAAGGGACTAGCGGGCCACAGTTCTTC
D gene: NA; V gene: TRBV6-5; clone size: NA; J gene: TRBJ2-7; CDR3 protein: CASSSPRTVGNEQYF; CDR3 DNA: TGTGCCAGCAGTTCCCCCAGGACGGTCGGGAACGAGCAGTACTTC
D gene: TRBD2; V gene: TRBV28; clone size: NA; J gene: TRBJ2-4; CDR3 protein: CASSRGAGGINIQYF; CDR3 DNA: TGTGCCAGCAGTCGGGGGGCGGGAGGTATAAACATTCAGTACTTC
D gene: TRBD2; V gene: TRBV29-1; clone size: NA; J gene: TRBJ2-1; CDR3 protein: CSVRTSGSSGEQFF; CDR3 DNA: TGCAGCGTGAGGACTAGCGGGAGTTCCGGTGAGCAGTTCTTC
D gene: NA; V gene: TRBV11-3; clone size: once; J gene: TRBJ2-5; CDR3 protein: CASSLDRRRETQYF; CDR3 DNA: TGTGCCAGCAGCTTAGATCGGAGACGGGAGACCCAGTACTTC
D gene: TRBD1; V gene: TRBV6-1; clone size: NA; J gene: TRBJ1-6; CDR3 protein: CASSEGQNNSPLHF; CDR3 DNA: TGTGCCAGCAGTGAGGGACAGAATAATTCACCCCTCCACTTT
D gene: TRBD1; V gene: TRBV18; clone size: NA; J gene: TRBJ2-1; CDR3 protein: CASSPLPRTGDEQFF; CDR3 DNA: TGTGCCAGCTCACCGCTCCCGCGGACAGGGGATGAGCAGTTCTTC
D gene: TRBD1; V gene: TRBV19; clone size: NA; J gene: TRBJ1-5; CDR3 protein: CASSLQGAGDQPQHF; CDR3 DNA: TGTGCCAGTAGTCTTCAGGGGGCAGGGGATCAGCCCCAGCATTTT
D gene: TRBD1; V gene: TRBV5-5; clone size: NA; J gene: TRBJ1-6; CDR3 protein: CASSSGTGGMYSPLHF; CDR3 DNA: TGTGCCAGCAGCTCCGGGACAGGGGGCATGTATTCACCCCTCCACTTT
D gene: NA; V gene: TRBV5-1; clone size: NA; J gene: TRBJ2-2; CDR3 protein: CASSPRGDTGELFF; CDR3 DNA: TGCGCCAGCAGCCCCCGGGGAGACACCGGGGAGCTGTTTTTT
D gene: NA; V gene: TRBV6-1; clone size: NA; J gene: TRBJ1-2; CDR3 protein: CASSDHLVAGYTF; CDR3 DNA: TGTGCCAGCAGTGACCACTTAGTAGCTGGCTACACCTTC
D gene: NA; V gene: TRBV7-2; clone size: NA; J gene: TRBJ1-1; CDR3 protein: CASSLNNQNTEAFF; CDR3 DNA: TGTGCCAGCAGCTTAAACAATCAGAACACTGAAGCTTTCTTT
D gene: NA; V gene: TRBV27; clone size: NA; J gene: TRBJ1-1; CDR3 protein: CASSHLLRGDEAFF; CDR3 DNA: TGTGCCAGCAGCCACCTCCTGCGGGGAGATGAAGCTTTCTTT
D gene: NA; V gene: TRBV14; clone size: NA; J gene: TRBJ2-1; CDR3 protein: CASSHMLSSYNEQFF; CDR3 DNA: TGTGCCAGCAGCCACATGCTGAGCTCCTACAATGAGCAGTTCTTC
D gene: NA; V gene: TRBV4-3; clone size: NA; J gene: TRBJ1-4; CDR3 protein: CASSQDRRNNEKLFF; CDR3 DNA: TGCGCCAGCAGCCAAGATCGGAGGAACAATGAAAAACTGTTTTTT
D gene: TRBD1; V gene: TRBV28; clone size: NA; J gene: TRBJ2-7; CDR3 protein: CASSSAQGAMYEQYF; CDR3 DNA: TGTGCCAGCAGTTCCGCACAGGGGGCTATGTACGAGCAGTACTTC
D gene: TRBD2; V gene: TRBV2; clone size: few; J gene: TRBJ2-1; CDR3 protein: CASRSGLAMGEQFF; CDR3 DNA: TGTGCCAGCAGGTCCGGACTAGCCATGGGGGAGCAGTTCTTC
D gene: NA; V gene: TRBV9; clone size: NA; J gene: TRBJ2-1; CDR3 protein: CASSVVPRLDYNEQFF; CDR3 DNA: TGTGCCAGCAGCGTAGTCCCTCGACTGGATTACAATGAGCAGTTCTTC
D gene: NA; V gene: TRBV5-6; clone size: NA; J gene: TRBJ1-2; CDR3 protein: CASSVDSSYGYTF; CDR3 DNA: TGTGCCAGCAGCGTGGACAGCAGCTATGGCTACACCTTC
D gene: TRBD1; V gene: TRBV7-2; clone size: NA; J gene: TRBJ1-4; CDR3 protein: CASSAGDRTLEKLFF; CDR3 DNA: TGTGCCAGCAGCGCCGGGGACAGGACCCTTGAAAAACTGTTTTTT
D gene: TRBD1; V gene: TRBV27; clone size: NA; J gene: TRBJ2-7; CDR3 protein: CASRDRIPYEQYF; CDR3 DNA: TGTGCCAGCCGGGACAGGATCCCCTACGAGCAGTACTTC
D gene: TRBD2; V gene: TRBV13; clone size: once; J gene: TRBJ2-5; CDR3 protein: CASSPRRGGAETQYF; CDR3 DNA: TGTGCCAGCAGCCCCCGTCGCGGGGGGGCGGAGACCCAGTACTTC
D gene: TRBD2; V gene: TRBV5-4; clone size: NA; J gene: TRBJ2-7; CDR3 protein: CASGSSGRSYEQYF; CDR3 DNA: TGTGCCAGCGGCTCTAGCGGGAGATCCTACGAGCAGTACTTC
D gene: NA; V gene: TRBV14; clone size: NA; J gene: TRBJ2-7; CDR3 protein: CASSQDSLLAGHTYEQYF; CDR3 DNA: TGTGCCAGCAGCCAAGATTCCCTACTGGCAGGACATACCTACGAGCAGTACTTC
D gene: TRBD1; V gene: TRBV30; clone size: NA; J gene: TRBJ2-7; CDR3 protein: CAWSPGQGHEQYF; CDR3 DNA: TGTGCCTGGTCCCCCGGACAGGGGCACGAGCAGTACTTC
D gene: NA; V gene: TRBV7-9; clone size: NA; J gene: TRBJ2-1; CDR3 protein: CASSLGSASPFF; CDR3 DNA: TGTGCCAGCAGCTTAGGATCCGCTAGCCCGTTCTTC
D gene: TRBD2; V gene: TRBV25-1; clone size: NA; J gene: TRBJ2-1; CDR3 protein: CASSVGQRETYNEQFF; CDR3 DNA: TGTGCCAGCAGTGTCGGTCAGCGGGAGACCTACAATGAGCAGTTCTTC
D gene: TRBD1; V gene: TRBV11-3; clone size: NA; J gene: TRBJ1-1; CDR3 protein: CASSQGQWFGEAFF; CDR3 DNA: TGTGCCAGCAGCCAGGGACAGTGGTTTGGAGAAGCTTTCTTT
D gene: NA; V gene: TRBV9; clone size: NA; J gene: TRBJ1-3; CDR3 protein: CASSVGPLDGGIGNTIYF; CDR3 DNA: TGTGCCAGCAGCGTAGGCCCCTTAGACGGGGGGATTGGAAACACCATATATTTT
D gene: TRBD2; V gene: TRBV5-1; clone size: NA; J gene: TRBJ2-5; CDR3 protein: CASRKSSGIETQYF; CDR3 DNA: TGCGCCAGCAGAAAGTCTAGCGGGATTGAGACCCAGTACTTC
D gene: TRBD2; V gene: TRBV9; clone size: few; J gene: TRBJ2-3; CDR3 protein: CASSVDGRPPGTQYF; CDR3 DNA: TGTGCCAGCAGCGTAGACGGGAGGCCCCCGGGTACGCAGTATTTT
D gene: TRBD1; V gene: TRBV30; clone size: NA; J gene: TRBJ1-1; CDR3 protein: CAWSPYSDRTGGRAFF; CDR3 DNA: TGTGCCTGGAGTCCTTATTCTGACAGGACAGGGGGGAGAGCTTTCTTT
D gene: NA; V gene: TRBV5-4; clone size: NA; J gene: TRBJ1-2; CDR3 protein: CASSLYRDYGYTF; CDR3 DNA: TGTGCCAGCAGCTTGTACAGGGACTATGGCTACACCTTC
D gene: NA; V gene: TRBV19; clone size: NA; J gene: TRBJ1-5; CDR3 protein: CASGTGYNQPQHF; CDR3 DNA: TGTGCCAGCGGTACAGGGTACAATCAGCCCCAGCATTTT